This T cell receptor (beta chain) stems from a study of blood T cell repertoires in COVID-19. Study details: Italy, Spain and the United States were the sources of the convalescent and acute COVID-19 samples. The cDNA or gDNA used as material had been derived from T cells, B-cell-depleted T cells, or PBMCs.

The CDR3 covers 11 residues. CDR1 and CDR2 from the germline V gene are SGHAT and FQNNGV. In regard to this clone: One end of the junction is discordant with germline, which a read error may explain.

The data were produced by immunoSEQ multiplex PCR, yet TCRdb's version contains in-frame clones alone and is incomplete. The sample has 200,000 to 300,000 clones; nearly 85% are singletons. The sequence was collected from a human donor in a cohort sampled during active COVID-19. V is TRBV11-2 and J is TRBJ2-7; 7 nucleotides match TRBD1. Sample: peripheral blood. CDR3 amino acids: CASSLDRDSEF. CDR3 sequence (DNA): TGTGCCAGCAGCTTAGACCGGGACAGCGAATTC. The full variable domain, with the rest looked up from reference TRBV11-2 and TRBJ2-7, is EAGVAQSPRYKIIEKRQSVAFWCNPISGHATLYWYQQILGQGPKLLIQFQNNGVVDDSQLPKDRFSAERLKGVDSTLKIQPAKLEDSAVYLCASSLDRDSEFGPGTRLTVT.